The source of this TCR beta chain is a study of cytomegalovirus exposure and HLA in healthy donors. Study results and limitations: A later analysis linked a missense DCLRE1C variant to TCR beta V- and J-gene trimming.

As concerns this clone: Its antigen is as yet unknown.

PCR amplification relied on 60 Vbeta primers (plus 13 Jbeta primers). Sequencing used immunoSEQ multiplex PCR; TCRdb keeps in-frame clones, though not all of them. This table has 150,000 to 200,000 clones, roughly 85% appearing once. Germline V gene lookup returns CDR1 SGHRS and CDR2 YFSETQ. The CDR3 runs 15 residues. After removal of 0 bases from V and 3 bases from J, the junction contained 6 bases not matched to a gene. This TCR was recovered from a man between 18 and 29 years old in good health and CMV-seropositive. The sample taken for sequencing was PBMCs. The chain couples TRBV5-1 to TRBJ2-7; 7 nucleotides line up with TRBD1. CDR3 nucleotides: TGCGCCAGCAGCTTGGCCCCAGGGGGAGACTACGAGCAGTACTTC. Translated, it gives CASSLAPGGDYEQYF.